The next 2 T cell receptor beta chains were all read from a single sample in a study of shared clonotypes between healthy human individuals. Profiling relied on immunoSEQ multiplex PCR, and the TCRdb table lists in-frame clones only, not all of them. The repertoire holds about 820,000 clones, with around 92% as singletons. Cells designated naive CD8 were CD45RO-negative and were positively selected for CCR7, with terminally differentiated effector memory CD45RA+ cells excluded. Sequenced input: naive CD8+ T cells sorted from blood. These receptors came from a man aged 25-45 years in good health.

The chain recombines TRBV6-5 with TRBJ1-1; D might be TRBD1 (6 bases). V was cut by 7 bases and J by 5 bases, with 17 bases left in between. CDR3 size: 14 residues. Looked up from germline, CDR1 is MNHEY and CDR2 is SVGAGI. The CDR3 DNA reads TGTGCCAGCACCCAGACCTCAGGGGATACTGAAGCTTTCTTT. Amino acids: CASTQTSGDTEAFF.

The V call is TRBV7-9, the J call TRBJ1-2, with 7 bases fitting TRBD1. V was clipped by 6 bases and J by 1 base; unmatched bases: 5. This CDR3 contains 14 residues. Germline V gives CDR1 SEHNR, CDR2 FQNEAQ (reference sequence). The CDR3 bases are TGTGCCAGCAGGCCAACAGGGGATAACTATGGCTACACCTTC. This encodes CASRPTGDNYGYTF. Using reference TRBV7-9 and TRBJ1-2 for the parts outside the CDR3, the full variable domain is DTGVSQNPRHKITKRGQNVTFRCDPISEHNRLYWYRQTLGQGPEFLTYFQNEAQLEKSRLLSDRFSAERPKGSFSTLEIQRTEQGDSAMYLCASRPTGDNYGYTFGSGTRLTVV.